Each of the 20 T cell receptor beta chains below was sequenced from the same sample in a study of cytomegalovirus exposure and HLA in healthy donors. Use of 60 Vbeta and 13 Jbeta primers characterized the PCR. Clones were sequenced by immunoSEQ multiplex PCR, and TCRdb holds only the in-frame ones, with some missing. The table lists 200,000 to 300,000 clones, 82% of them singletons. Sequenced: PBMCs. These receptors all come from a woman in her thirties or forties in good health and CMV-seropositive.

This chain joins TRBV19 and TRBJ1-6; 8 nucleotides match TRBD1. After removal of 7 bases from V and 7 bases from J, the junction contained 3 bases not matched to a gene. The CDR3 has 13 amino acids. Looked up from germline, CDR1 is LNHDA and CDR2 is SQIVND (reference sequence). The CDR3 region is CASNQGANSPLHF. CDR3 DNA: TGTGCCAGTAATCAGGGGGCCAATTCACCCCTCCACTTT.

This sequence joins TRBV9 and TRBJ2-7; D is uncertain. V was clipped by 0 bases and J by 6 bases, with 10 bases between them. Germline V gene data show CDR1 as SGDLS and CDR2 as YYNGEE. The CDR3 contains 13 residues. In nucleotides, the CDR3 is TGTGCCAGCAGCGTAGGACCTCCAGGCGAGCAGTACTTC. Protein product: CASSVGPPGEQYF.

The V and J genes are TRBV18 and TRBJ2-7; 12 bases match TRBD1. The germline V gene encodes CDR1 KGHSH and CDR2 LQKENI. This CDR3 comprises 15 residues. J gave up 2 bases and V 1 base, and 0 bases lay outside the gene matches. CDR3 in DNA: TGTGCCAGCTCACCACGGGACAGGGGGCCCTACGAGCAGTACTTC. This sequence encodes CASSPRDRGPYEQYF. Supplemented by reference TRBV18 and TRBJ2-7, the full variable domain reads NAGVMQNPRHLVRRRGQEARLRCSPMKGHSHVYWYRQLPEEGLKFMVYLQKENIIDESGMPKERFSAEFPKEGPSILRIQQVVRGDSAAYFCASSPRDRGPYEQYFGPGTRLTVT.

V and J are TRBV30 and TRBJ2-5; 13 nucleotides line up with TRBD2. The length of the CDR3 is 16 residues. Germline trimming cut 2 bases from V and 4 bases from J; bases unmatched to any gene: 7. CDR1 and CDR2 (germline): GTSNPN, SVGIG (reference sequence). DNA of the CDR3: TGTGCCTGGAGTCGACTGGGACTAGCGGGGAGAGAGACCCAGTACTTC. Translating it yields CAWSRLGLAGRETQYF.

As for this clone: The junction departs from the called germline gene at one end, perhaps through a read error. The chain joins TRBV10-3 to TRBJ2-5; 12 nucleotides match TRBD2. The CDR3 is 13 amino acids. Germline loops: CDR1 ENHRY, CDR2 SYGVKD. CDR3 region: CAISESTGLAGHF. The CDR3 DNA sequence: TGTGCCATCAGTGAGTCGACGGGACTAGCGGGCCACTTC.

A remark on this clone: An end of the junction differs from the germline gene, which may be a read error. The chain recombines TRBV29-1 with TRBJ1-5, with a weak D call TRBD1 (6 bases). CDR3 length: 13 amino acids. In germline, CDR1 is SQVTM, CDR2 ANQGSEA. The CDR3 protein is CSVKEAGGAPQHF. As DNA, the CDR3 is TGCAGCGTTAAAGAGGCGGGGGGGGCGCCCCAGCATTTT.

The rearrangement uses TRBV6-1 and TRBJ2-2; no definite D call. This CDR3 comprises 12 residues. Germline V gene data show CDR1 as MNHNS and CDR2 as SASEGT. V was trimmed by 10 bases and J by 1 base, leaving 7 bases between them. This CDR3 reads CATSRNTGELFF. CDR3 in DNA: TGTGCCACCTCGCGGAACACCGGGGAGCTGTTTTTT.

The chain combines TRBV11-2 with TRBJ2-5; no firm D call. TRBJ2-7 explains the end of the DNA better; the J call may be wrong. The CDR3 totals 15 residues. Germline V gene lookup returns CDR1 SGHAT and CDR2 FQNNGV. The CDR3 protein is CASSLEVVYSYEQYF. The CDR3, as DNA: TGTGCCAGCAGCTTAGAGGTTGTATACAGCTACGAGCAGTACTTC.

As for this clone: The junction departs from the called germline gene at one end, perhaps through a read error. As DNA, the CDR3 is TGTTCCAGCAGCCAGGGACAGAACACTGAAGCTTTCTTT. Translated: CSSSQGQNTEAFF. The rearrangement joins TRBV7-9 to TRBJ1-1; D is perhaps TRBD1 (6 bases). From germline, CDR1 is SEHNR and CDR2 FQNEAQ (reference sequence). This CDR3 contains 13 residues.

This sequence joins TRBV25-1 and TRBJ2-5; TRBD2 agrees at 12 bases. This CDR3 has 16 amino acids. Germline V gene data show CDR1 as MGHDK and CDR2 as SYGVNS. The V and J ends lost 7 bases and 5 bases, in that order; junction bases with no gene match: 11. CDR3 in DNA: TGTGCCAGCATCGAGACTAGCGGGGGCCCTAGTGAGACCCAGTACTTC. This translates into CASIETSGGPSETQYF.

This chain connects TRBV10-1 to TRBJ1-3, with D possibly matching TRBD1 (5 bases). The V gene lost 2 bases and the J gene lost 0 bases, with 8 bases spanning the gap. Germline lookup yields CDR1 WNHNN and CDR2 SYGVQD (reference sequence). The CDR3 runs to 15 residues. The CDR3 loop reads CASSETGSSGNTIYF. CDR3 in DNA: TGCGCCAGCAGTGAGACAGGTAGCTCTGGAAACACCATATATTTT.

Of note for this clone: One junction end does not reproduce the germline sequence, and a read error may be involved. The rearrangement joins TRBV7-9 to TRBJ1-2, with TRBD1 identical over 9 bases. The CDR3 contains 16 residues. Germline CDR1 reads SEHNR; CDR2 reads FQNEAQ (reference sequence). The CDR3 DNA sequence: TGTTCCAGCAGCTTTCCACGACAGGGGGTGGGCTATGGCTACACCTTC. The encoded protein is CSSSFPRQGVGYGYTF.

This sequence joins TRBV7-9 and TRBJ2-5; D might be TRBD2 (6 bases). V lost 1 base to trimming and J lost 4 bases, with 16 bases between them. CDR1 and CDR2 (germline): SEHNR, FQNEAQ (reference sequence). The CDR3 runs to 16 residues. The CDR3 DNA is TGTGCCAGCAGCTTAGGGGGTCAGGGAGCGGGAGAGACCCAGTACTTC. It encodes CASSLGGQGAGETQYF.

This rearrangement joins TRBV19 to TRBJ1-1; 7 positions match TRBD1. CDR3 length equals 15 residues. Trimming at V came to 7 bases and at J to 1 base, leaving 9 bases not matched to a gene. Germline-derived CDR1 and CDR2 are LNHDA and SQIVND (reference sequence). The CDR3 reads CASNNQGVSNTEAFF. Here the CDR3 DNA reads TGTGCCAGTAATAACCAGGGGGTCTCGAACACTGAAGCTTTCTTT. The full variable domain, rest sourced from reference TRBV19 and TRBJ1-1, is DGGITQSPKYLFRKEGQNVTLSCEQNLNHDAMYWYRQDPGQGLRLIYYSQIVNDFQKGDIAEGYSVSREKKESFPLTVTSAQKNPTAFYLCASNNQGVSNTEAFFGQGTRLTVV.

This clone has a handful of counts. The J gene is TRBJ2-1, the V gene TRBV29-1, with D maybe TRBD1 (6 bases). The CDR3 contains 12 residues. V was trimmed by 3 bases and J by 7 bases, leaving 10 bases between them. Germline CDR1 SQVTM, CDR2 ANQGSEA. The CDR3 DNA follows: TGCAGCGTTGACGCAGGGGATAATGAGCAGTTCTTC. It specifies CSVDAGDNEQFF.

The CDR3 region has the DNA TGTGCCAGTACCGTAGGGACAGCGAGGGGAAACACCATATATTTT. Translated: CASTVGTARGNTIYF. The chain couples TRBV19 to TRBJ1-3; the match to TRBD1 covers 7 bases. The CDR3 spans 15 residues. The V gene end was trimmed by 7 bases and the J gene end by 4 bases; junction bases not matched to a gene: 10. Germline-derived CDR1 and CDR2 are LNHDA and SQIVND (reference sequence).

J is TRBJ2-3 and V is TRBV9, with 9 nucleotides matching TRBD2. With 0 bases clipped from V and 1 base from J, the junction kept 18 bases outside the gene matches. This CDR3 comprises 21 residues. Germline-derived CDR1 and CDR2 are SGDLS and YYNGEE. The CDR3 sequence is CASSVERFESGGSKGTDTQYF. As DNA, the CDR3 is TGTGCCAGCAGCGTAGAAAGATTTGAGAGCGGGGGGTCGAAAGGCACAGATACGCAGTATTTT.

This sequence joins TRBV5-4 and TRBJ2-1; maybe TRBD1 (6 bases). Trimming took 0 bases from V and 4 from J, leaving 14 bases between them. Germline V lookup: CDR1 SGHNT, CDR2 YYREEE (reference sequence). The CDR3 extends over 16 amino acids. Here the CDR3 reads CASSLGGHSSYNEQFF. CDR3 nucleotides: TGTGCCAGCAGCTTGGGGGGGCACAGTTCATACAATGAGCAGTTCTTC.

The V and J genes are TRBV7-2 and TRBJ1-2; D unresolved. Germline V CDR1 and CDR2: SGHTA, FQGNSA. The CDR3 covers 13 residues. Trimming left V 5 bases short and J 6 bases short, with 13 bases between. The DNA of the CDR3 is TGTGCCAGCAGCCCCGAGGTCAGACATGGCTACACCTTC. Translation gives CASSPEVRHGYTF.

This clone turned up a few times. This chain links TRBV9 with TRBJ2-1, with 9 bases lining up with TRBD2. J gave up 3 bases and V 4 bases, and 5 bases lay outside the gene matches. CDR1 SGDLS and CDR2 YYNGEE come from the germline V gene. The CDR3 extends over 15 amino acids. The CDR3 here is CASSFAGGVYNEQFF. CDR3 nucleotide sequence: TGTGCCAGCAGCTTCGCGGGAGGGGTCTACAATGAGCAGTTCTTC. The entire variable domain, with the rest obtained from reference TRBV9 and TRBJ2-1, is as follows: DSGVTQTPKHLITATGQRVTLRCSPRSGDLSVYWYQQSLDQGLQFLIQYYNGEERAKGNILERFSAQQFPDLHSELNLSSLELGDSALYFCASSFAGGVYNEQFFGPGTRLTVL.